The following is a T cell receptor (beta chain) sequence with its context. Antigen specificity is unknown. Generated by immunoSEQ multiplex PCR, the TCRdb table keeps only in-frame clones and is missing some. The sample has some 140,000 clones; approximately 87% are singletons. V was clipped by 5 bases and J by 4 bases; unmatched bases: 5. Germline CDR1 reads SGHDT; CDR2 reads YYEEEE. This CDR3 contains 15 residues. The validation cohort, a group of over a hundred subjects, included the donors and was separate from the roughly 620-subject first cohort. This entry is derived from a study of cytomegalovirus exposure and HLA in healthy donors. Study-wide findings and caveats: The investigators catalogued 150 or so TCR beta chains as cytomegalovirus-associated.

This chain uses TRBV5-6 with TRBJ2-2, with 10 bases that match TRBD1. Sequenced sample: PBMCs. The sequence was obtained from a man between 18 and 29 years old in good health and CMV-seronegative. In DNA, the CDR3 is TGTGCCAGCAGACTGGGACAGGGGCTCACCGGGGAGCTGTTTTTT. Translated: CASRLGQGLTGELFF.